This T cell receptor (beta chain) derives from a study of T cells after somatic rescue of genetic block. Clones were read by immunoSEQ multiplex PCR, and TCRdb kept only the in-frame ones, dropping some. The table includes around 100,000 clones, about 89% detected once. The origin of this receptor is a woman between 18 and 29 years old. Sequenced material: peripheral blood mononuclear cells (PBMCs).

In DNA form, the CDR3 reads TGTGCCAGCAGTTGGGGGAGATACGAGCAGTACTTC. It specifies CASSWGRYEQYF. V gene TRBV28 combines with J gene TRBJ2-7; D may be TRBD1 or TRBD2 (5 bases each). Germline assignment: CDR1 MDHEN and CDR2 SYDVKM. This CDR3 region has 12 residues. Trimming left V 4 bases short and J 4 bases short, with 8 bases between.